The source of this T cell receptor beta chain is a study of sequential checkpoint blockade in melanoma. Germline lookup yields CDR1 MGHRA and CDR2 YSYEKL. The CDR3 is 15 residues long. With V trimmed by 4 bases and J by 0 bases, 2 bases remained unmatched. Sequencing used immunoSEQ multiplex PCR; TCRdb keeps in-frame clones, though not all of them. The repertoire includes about 15,000 clones, 77% of them detected once, and 25% to 35% sits in the top ten. Treatment defined: randomized to nivolumab then ipilimumab (arm A) or the reverse (arm B). The V gene is TRBV4-1, the J gene TRBJ2-7; TRBD2 matches at 11 bases. Specimen: CD8+ T cells sorted from blood (inferred from file names), collected from a patient given nivolumab and ipilimumab in sequence. This TCR came from a human donor with melanoma. The CDR3 sequence is CASSPTSGSSYEQYF. CDR3 sequence (DNA): TGCGCCAGCAGCCCCACTAGCGGGAGCTCCTACGAGCAGTACTTC.